A single sample is the source of the 5 T cell receptor beta chains below, sequenced in a study of OX40 agonist ivuxolimab in advanced cancers. Here immunoSEQ multiplex PCR was the method, and the copy in TCRdb shows in-frame clones only, minus some. Counted here are over 45,000 clones, about 82% occurring once; the ten biggest clones make up roughly 0.9%. The sequences come from CD4+ or CD8+ T cells sorted from blood, collected in a trial of the OX40 agonist ivuxolimab. These receptors were collected from an adult with an advanced solid tumor such as melanoma, head and neck, liver or kidney cancer.

The gene calls are TRBV25-1 and TRBJ1-4; no clear D. The germline V gene encodes CDR1 MGHDK and CDR2 SYGVNS. Trimming cost V 4 bases and J 11 bases, with 8 bases left between them. The CDR3 consists of 11 residues. This chain's CDR3 is CASSVGRKLFF. CDR3 DNA sequence: TGTGCCAGCAGTGTCGGGCGGAAACTGTTTTTT.

The chain links TRBV18 to TRBJ2-3; no clear D. Germline CDR1 reads KGHSH; CDR2 reads LQKENI. Trimming cost V 1 base and J 6 bases, with 8 bases left between them. The CDR3 contains 13 residues. CDR3 sequence (DNA): TGTGCCAGCTCACCACAGAAGGCTGATACGCAGTATTTT. Translating it yields CASSPQKADTQYF.

The chain combines TRBV5-1 with TRBJ2-1; D is uncertain. The CDR3 sequence is 16 residues long. Germline V lookup: CDR1 SGHRS, CDR2 YFSETQ. Trimming took 0 bases from V and 5 from J, leaving 15 bases between them. CDR3 sequence reads: CASSLAIGGTNNEQFF. As DNA, the CDR3 is TGCGCCAGCAGCTTGGCCATCGGCGGAACCAACAATGAGCAGTTCTTC.

The rearrangement uses TRBV9 and TRBJ1-1; the D gene is possibly TRBD1 (5 bases). Per germline, CDR1 SGDLS and CDR2 YYNGEE. The CDR3 has 13 amino acids. Deletions cut 4 bases from V and 3 bases from J, with 10 bases between. Here the CDR3 reads CASSPGPHTEAFF. For the CDR3, the DNA is TGTGCCAGCAGCCCGGGGCCGCACACTGAAGCTTTCTTT.

The chain employs TRBV6-6 and TRBJ1-3, with a weak D call TRBD1 (6 bases). Germline V gives CDR1 MNHNY, CDR2 SVGAGI (reference sequence). The CDR3 extends over 14 amino acids. V was cut by 4 bases and J by 4 bases, with 11 bases left in between. The CDR3 sequence is CASSSGDSGNTIYF. The CDR3 nucleotides read TGTGCCAGCAGTTCAGGGGATTCGGGAAACACCATATATTTT.